These 20 T cell receptor beta chains share one sample of origin, sequenced in a study of Graves' ophthalmopathy and Graves' hyperthyroidism. Amplifying from RNA transcripts, the study obtained TCR beta CDR3 regions. RT-PCR was first run with HTBI primers, then multiplex PCR in a second round. One entry per CDR3 protein, called by TCRdb with MiXCR from the multiplex PCR reads. Seen here are 660,000 or so distinct CDR3 sequences, more than 40% observed once, and the top ten hold about 3.3%. The sample comprised peripheral blood. Receptors were obtained from an adult man with Graves' ophthalmopathy.

The table lists this clonotype with a count of one. The gene calls are TRBV29-1 and TRBJ1-6; 8 nucleotides line up with TRBD1. With 4 bases clipped from V and 10 bases from J, the junction kept 3 bases outside the gene matches. The CDR3 spans 12 residues. Germline CDR1 SQVTM, CDR2 ANQGSEA. For the CDR3, the DNA is TGCAGCGTTGGGACAGGGTTATCACCCCTCCACTTT. This translates into CSVGTGLSPLHF.

This sequence joins TRBV7-3 and TRBJ2-1, with D possibly being TRBD2 (6 bases). CDR3 length: 15 residues. Trimming stripped 2 bases from V and 10 bases from J, with 18 bases between. Germline loops: CDR1 SGHTA, CDR2 FQGTGA. The CDR3 sequence is CASSLVGGAYGEQFF. The CDR3 DNA reads as TGTGCCAGCAGCTTAGTTGGCGGGGCCTATGGGGAGCAGTTCTTC. Based on the CDR3 plus reference TRBV7-3 and TRBJ2-1, the full variable domain is GAGVSQTPSNKVTEKGKYVELRCDPISGHTALYWYRQSLGQGPEFLIYFQGTGAADDSGLPNDRFFAVRPEGSVSTLKIQRTERGDSAVYLCASSLVGGAYGEQFFGPGTRLTVL.

The sample holds many counts of this clonotype. An end of the junction differs from the germline gene, which may be a read error. The chain joins TRBV7-7 to TRBJ1-1, with a tentative D call TRBD1 (6 bases). Germline values: CDR1 SSHAT, CDR2 FNYEAQ (reference sequence). This CDR3 is 14 amino acids long. The CDR3 reads CASSLVPWTDSLFF. The CDR3 DNA follows: TGTGCTAGCAGCTTAGTTCCGTGGACAGATAGTCTTTTTTTT.

This clonotype was picked up many times. The rearrangement uses TRBV6-5 and TRBJ1-2; 7 nucleotides match TRBD1. Germline V lookup: CDR1 MNHEY, CDR2 SVGAGI. V lost 8 bases, J lost 7 bases, and 4 bases stayed unmatched. The CDR3 contains 11 residues. CDR3 sequence reads: CASCYRGGYTF. In DNA form, the CDR3 reads TGTGCCAGCTGCTACAGGGGTGGCTACACCTTC.

The genes are TRBV28 and TRBJ2-5; D may be TRBD1 (7 bases). Trimming took 8 bases from V and 5 from J, leaving 15 bases between them. CDR3 length: 13 residues. Germline CDR1 MDHEN, CDR2 SYDVKM. CDR3 residues: CASEETGRETQYF. CDR3 coding DNA: TGTGCCAGCGAGGAGACAGGGAGGGAGACCCAGTACTTC.

This clonotype was counted a few times. The chain combines TRBV11-2 with TRBJ2-5; 8 nucleotides line up with TRBD1. CDR3 length equals 16 residues. Losses at the gene ends were 5 bases for V and 4 bases for J; bases not matched to a gene: 12. Germline loops: CDR1 SGHAT, CDR2 FQNNGV. CDR3 loop: CASSQANAGQVETQYF. CDR3 DNA sequence: TGTGCCAGCAGCCAAGCGAACGCGGGACAGGTAGAGACCCAGTACTTC.

The V gene is TRBV6-6, the J gene TRBJ1-5; possibly TRBD1 for D (6 bases). The germline V gene has CDR1 MNHNY and CDR2 SVGAGI (reference sequence). With 9 bases removed from V and 11 bases from J, the gap between germline ends came to 20 bases. The CDR3 is made up of 13 amino acids. The CDR3 nucleotides read TGTGCCAGTGAGCGGGCCAAGGGGGAGACCCAGCATTTT. It encodes CASERAKGETQHF.

In its sample, this clonotype was seen many times. The chain combines TRBV9 with TRBJ2-2; tentative D call: TRBD1 (6 bases). Germline loops: CDR1 SGDLS, CDR2 YYNGEE. The CDR3 length is 15 residues. Trimming removed 0 bases at V and 4 bases at J, with 10 bases between. The CDR3 sequence: CASSVGDTITGELFF. CDR3 nucleotide sequence: TGTGCCAGCAGCGTAGGGGACACTATCACCGGGGAGCTGTTTTTT.

This clonotype showed up just a few times. The chain employs TRBV2 and TRBJ2-2, with 10 bases that match TRBD2. With V trimmed by 4 bases and J by 1 base, 9 bases remained unmatched. The CDR3 loop spans 18 amino acids. CDR1 SNHLY and CDR2 FYNNEI come from the germline V gene. The CDR3 loop is CASSVMASGGLNTGELFF. In DNA form, the CDR3 reads TGTGCCAGCAGTGTAATGGCTAGCGGGGGTTTGAACACCGGGGAGCTGTTTTTT.

The chain links TRBV5-1 to TRBJ2-2; D remains unclear. V dropped 2 bases and J dropped 6 bases, with 11 bases sitting between them. Germline-derived CDR1 and CDR2 are SGHRS and YFSETQ. The CDR3 sequence is 14 residues long. This chain's CDR3 is CASSFTALSGELFF. The CDR3 nucleotides read TGCGCCAGCAGCTTCACGGCCTTGTCCGGGGAGCTGTTTTTT.

V and J are TRBV20-1 and TRBJ2-3; 13 nucleotides match TRBD2. Germline CDR1 and CDR2: DFQATT and SNEGSKA (reference sequence). This CDR3 spans 18 amino acids. Unmatched junction bases numbered 10, after V lost 2 bases and J lost 2 bases. The CDR3 DNA sequence: TGCAGTGCTAGACCGACAGGGGGACTAGCGGGACCCACAGATACGCAGTATTTT. Amino acid sequence: CSARPTGGLAGPTDTQYF.

The rearrangement uses TRBV25-1 and TRBJ1-2, with D possibly being TRBD1 (5 bases). The CDR3 sequence is 19 residues long. V was clipped by 2 bases and J by 2 bases, with 24 bases between them. Germline V CDR1 and CDR2: MGHDK, SYGVNS. The CDR3 sequence: CASSETRDGAIVLNYGYTF. As DNA, the CDR3 is TGTGCCAGCAGTGAAACGCGGGATGGGGCGATAGTCTTAAACTATGGCTACACCTTC.

This clonotype was counted once. In DNA form, the CDR3 reads TGTGCCAGCAGCTTGGGCAAAGGACAGGTAGCCTACGAGCAGTACTTC. Amino acids: CASSLGKGQVAYEQYF. The chain recombines TRBV5-4 with TRBJ2-7; 7 bases map to TRBD1. The length of the CDR3 is 16 residues. With V trimmed by 0 bases and J by 2 bases, 8 bases remained unmatched. Germline V gene sequence: CDR1 SGHNT, CDR2 YYREEE (reference sequence).

This chain joins TRBV19 and TRBJ1-5, with D unclear. The germline V gene has CDR1 LNHDA and CDR2 SQIVND (reference sequence). This CDR3 has 15 amino acids. Trimming stripped 7 bases from V and 3 bases from J, with 16 bases between. CDR3 coding DNA: TGTGCCAGTATTTCTGTAGACCGAGCCAATCAGCCCCAGCATTTT. Its protein is CASISVDRANQPQHF.

The V call is TRBV24-1, the J call TRBJ2-2, with 9 bases that match TRBD1. The germline V gene encodes CDR1 KGHDR and CDR2 SFDVKD. The CDR3 contains 16 residues. The ends lost 4 bases at V and 4 bases at J; junction bases unmatched: 6. Here the CDR3 DNA reads TGTGCCACCAGTGACCCGGACAGGGGCCTCACCGGGGAGCTGTTTTTT. Its protein product is CATSDPDRGLTGELFF.

In its sample, this clonotype was seen many times. This rearrangement joins TRBV7-7 to TRBJ2-2, with D uncertain. This CDR3 comprises 13 residues. Trimming removed 3 bases from V and 5 bases from J, with 7 bases in between. The germline CDR1 and CDR2 sequences are SSHAT and FNYEAQ (reference sequence). The CDR3 nucleotides are TGTGCCAGCAGCTTGGGTCCAACCGGGGAGCTGTTTTTT. Translated: CASSLGPTGELFF.

The rearrangement links TRBV5-1 to TRBJ1-1; D not certain. Trimming pared 1 base from V and 9 bases from J, leaving 16 bases between. The V gene's germline CDR1 is SGHRS and CDR2 YFSETQ. The CDR3 extends over 14 amino acids. CDR3 bases: TGCGCCAGCAGCTTGCTTCTAACGGGCCCAAAAGCTTTCTTT. It specifies CASSLLLTGPKAFF.

This clonotype was counted only a few times. The V gene is TRBV10-3, the J gene TRBJ2-2, with D possibly matching TRBD1 (6 bases). Trimming removed 2 bases from V and 6 bases from J, with 7 bases in between. Per the germline V gene, CDR1 is ENHRY and CDR2 is SYGVKD. CDR3 size: 13 residues. This chain's CDR3 is CAISERGSGELFF. CDR3 coding DNA: TGTGCCATCAGTGAGAGGGGGTCCGGGGAGCTGTTTTTT.

A few counts support this clonotype. CDR3 in DNA: TGTGCCAGCTCACTACCGGGATGGGAGACCCAGTACTTC. Its translation: CASSLPGWETQYF. The chain couples TRBV18 to TRBJ2-5, with D possibly being TRBD2 (5 bases). The CDR3 contains 13 residues. V dropped 4 bases and J dropped 5 bases, with 11 bases sitting between them. Germline CDR1 and CDR2: KGHSH and LQKENI. The whole variable domain, filled in from reference TRBV18 and TRBJ2-5, reads NAGVMQNPRHLVRRRGQEARLRCSPMKGHSHVYWYRQLPEEGLKFMVYLQKENIIDESGMPKERFSAEFPKEGPSILRIQQVVRGDSAAYFCASSLPGWETQYFGPGTRLLVL.

This clonotype was counted ten times or more. This chain connects TRBV19 to TRBJ1-6, with 12 bases matching TRBD1. The CDR3 is made up of 16 amino acids. Trimming removed 4 bases from V and 9 bases from J; junction bases left unmatched: 7. Germline lookup yields CDR1 LNHDA and CDR2 SQIVND (reference sequence). This chain's CDR3 is CASSTWRDRGLSPLHF. In DNA form, the CDR3 reads TGTGCCAGTAGTACCTGGCGGGACAGGGGGCTTTCACCCCTCCACTTT.